Below, 14 T cell receptor beta chains from the same sample are listed, as sequenced in a study of T cells in Graves' hyperthyroidism and ophthalmopathy. The CDR3 regions of TCR beta were amplified from RNA transcripts. The TCR CDR3 was amplified in a first-round RT-PCR using the HTBI primer set. TCRdb re-analysed the multiplex PCR reads in MiXCR, keeping a single row per CDR3 protein. The table shows around 440,000 distinct CDR3 sequences, with around a sixth occurring only once. Source material: blood. The receptors were gathered from a woman under 30 with Graves' hyperthyroidism.

This clonotype was observed many times. The chain carries TRBV5-8 and TRBJ1-2; a weak D match, TRBD1 (5 bases). This CDR3 is built from 15 residues. Trimming left V 1 base short and J 6 bases short, with 16 bases between. CDR1 is SGHTS, CDR2 YDEGEE, per germline. CDR3 in amino acids: CASSLLGQGSDGYTF. The CDR3 DNA is TGTGCCAGCAGCTTGTTAGGGCAGGGCTCGGATGGCTACACCTTC.

This clonotype was detected ten times or more. The chain combines TRBV2 with TRBJ2-5, with 11 bases identical to TRBD1. The CDR3 totals 15 residues. The germline gives CDR1 SNHLY, CDR2 FYNNEI. V was pared by 7 bases and J by 5 bases, with 9 bases of the junction left unmatched. The CDR3 DNA is TGTGCCAGCACCGCCCCGGACAGGGGGCTGGAGACCCAGTACTTC. This sequence encodes CASTAPDRGLETQYF. Drawing the rest from reference TRBV2 and TRBJ2-5, the complete variable domain is EPEVTQTPSHQVTQMGQEVILRCVPISNHLYFYWYRQILGQKVEFLVSFYNNEISEKSEIFDDQFSVERPDGSNFTLKIRSTKLEDSAMYFCASTAPDRGLETQYFGPGTRLLVL.

This clonotype was counted at least ten times. This chain joins TRBV7-3 and TRBJ2-1; tentative D call: TRBD2 (6 bases). The CDR3 is 15 amino acids. Germline CDR1 SGHTA, CDR2 FQGTGA. Trimming pared 3 bases from V and 6 bases from J, leaving 15 bases between. The DNA of the CDR3 is TGTGCCAGCAGCTTGACCGGGACTCAGGGCAATGAGCAGTTCTTC. Translated: CASSLTGTQGNEQFF.

The table lists this clonotype with many counts. The V call is TRBV20-1, the J call TRBJ2-7; 8 bases align to TRBD2. CDR3 length: 14 amino acids. Germline trimming cut 2 bases from V and 3 bases from J; bases unmatched to any gene: 6. Germline V gene lookup returns CDR1 DFQATT and CDR2 SNEGSKA (reference sequence). The CDR3 bases are TGCAGTGCTAGATCGCGGGGGGACCTCTACGAGCAGTACTTC. Protein: CSARSRGDLYEQYF.

This chain links TRBV9 with TRBJ1-2, with 7 bases matching TRBD1. Germline V gene lookup returns CDR1 SGDLS and CDR2 YYNGEE. The CDR3 length is 12 residues. With V trimmed by 1 base and J by 10 bases, 4 bases remained unmatched. The CDR3 DNA follows: TGTGCCAGCAGCGTACTGACAGGGCACTACACCTTC. Translation gives CASSVLTGHYTF. Combining the CDR3 with reference TRBV9 and TRBJ1-2 gives the whole variable domain DSGVTQTPKHLITATGQRVTLRCSPRSGDLSVYWYQQSLDQGLQFLIQYYNGEERAKGNILERFSAQQFPDLHSELNLSSLELGDSALYFCASSVLTGHYTFGSGTRLTVV.

As concerns this clonotype: A read error is possible here, since a much larger clone lies one base away. The chain uses TRBV11-3 and TRBJ1-5; D may be TRBD1 (5 bases). The CDR3 loop spans 18 amino acids. Trimming shortened V by 0 bases and J by 5 bases, and 20 bases separated the two germline ends. Germline CDR1 SGHNT, CDR2 YENEEA. The CDR3 loop is CASSLDMLRRGDDQPQHF. The CDR3 bases are TGTGCCAGCAGCTTAGATATGCTGAGGCGGGGGGATGATCAGCCCCAGCATTTT.

The sample holds a few counts of this clonotype. The chain uses TRBV11-2 and TRBJ2-7; D may be TRBD1 or TRBD2 (6 bases each). The V and J ends lost 5 bases and 2 bases respectively, with 19 bases between them. The CDR3 runs to 16 residues. Germline V gene sequence: CDR1 SGHAT, CDR2 FQNNGV. The CDR3 here is CASSPILGGSTYEQYF. CDR3 nucleotide sequence: TGTGCCAGCAGCCCTATCCTGGGGGGCAGCACCTACGAGCAGTACTTC.

This clonotype was seen many times. This chain uses TRBV6-2 or TRBV6-3 with TRBJ2-7, with D perhaps TRBD2 (7 bases). There are 18 residues in the CDR3. The V and J ends lost 2 bases and 3 bases respectively, with 23 bases between them. Germline V gene sequence: CDR1 MNHEY, CDR2 SVGEGT. CDR3: CASSYPRSVGGPSYEQYF. As DNA, the CDR3 is TGTGCCAGCAGTTACCCCCGAAGCGTGGGGGGGCCTAGCTACGAGCAGTACTTC.

This chain uses TRBV29-1 with TRBJ2-1; 7 nucleotides align to TRBD1. The junction had 12 bases not matched to a gene; V was cut back by 4 bases and J by 6 bases. The CDR3 is 15 residues long. Germline V gene sequence: CDR1 SQVTM, CDR2 ANQGSEA. In nucleotides, the CDR3 is TGCAGCGTTGGAGATCAAACAGGGGCCGTCAATGAGCAGTTCTTC. Its translation is CSVGDQTGAVNEQFF.

This clonotype was found many times. The chain uses TRBV11-3 and TRBJ2-7; 9 bases line up with TRBD1. The J segment lost 6 bases and the V segment lost 5 bases, leaving 5 bases of the junction unmatched. Germline CDR1 and CDR2: SGHNT and YENEEA. This CDR3 contains 13 residues. In DNA, the CDR3 is TGTGCCAGCAGCCGCGGACAGGGGTTCGAGCAGTACTTC. This encodes CASSRGQGFEQYF.

This clonotype showed up many times. The chain carries TRBV20-1 and TRBJ2-4, with D perhaps given as TRBD1 or TRBD2 (6 bases each). The CDR3 contains 15 residues. Between the trimmed V and J ends, which lost 3 bases and 7 bases, there was a span of 19 bases. Looked up from germline, CDR1 is DFQATT and CDR2 is SNEGSKA (reference sequence). CDR3 sequence: CSASGGWGAWNIQYF. The CDR3, as DNA: TGCAGTGCTAGTGGGGGGTGGGGGGCATGGAACATTCAGTACTTC.

Ten or more counts support this clonotype. This chain connects TRBV6-1 to TRBJ2-5; 8 bases align to TRBD1. V was pared by 6 bases and J by 2 bases, with 8 bases of the junction left unmatched. The CDR3 totals 15 residues. Germline-derived CDR1 and CDR2 are MNHNS and SASEGT. The chain's CDR3 is CASSTIRDRQETQYF. The CDR3 DNA reads TGTGCCAGCAGCACTATACGGGACAGGCAAGAGACCCAGTACTTC.

Details on this clonotype: This may arise from a read error, as a much more abundant clone is one base away. The chain employs TRBV28 and TRBJ2-5, with D possibly being TRBD2 (5 bases). The germline CDR1 and CDR2 sequences are MDHEN and SYDVKM. The CDR3 has 13 residues. DNA of the CDR3: TGTGCCAGCTGCAGAGGGCCCCAAGAGGCCCAGTACTTC. This gives the protein CASCRGPQEAQYF.

This chain links TRBV9 with TRBJ2-7; TRBD1 or TRBD2 may be the D gene (6 bases each). Trimming cost V 3 bases and J 7 bases, with 11 bases left between them. The V gene's germline CDR1 is SGDLS and CDR2 YYNGEE. The CDR3 is 12 residues long. CDR3 coding DNA: TGTGCCAGCAGCGCCGGAGGGGGAGAGCAGTACTTC. Residues: CASSAGGGEQYF.